These 13 T cell receptor beta chains came from one sample sequenced in a study of CD8 T cells in Susac syndrome. The RNA, about 0.45 to 1 ug, was put through reverse transcription using random hexamers. TCRdb ran MiXCR on the immunoSEQ multiplex PCR reads and lists one entry per CDR3 protein. The repertoire holds more than 200,000 distinct CDR3 sequences, with about 94% as singletons. Material for sequencing was CD4+ T cells from PBMCs. The source of these receptors is a human donor with multiple sclerosis.

CDR3 DNA sequence: TGTGCCACCGTCTCTGGGGCCAACGTCCTGACTTTC. This encodes CATVSGANVLTF. The rearrangement uses TRBV19 and TRBJ2-6; D not certain. The V end was cut by 10 bases, the J end by 0 bases, with 4 bases between. This CDR3 has 12 amino acids. Germline V gene sequence: CDR1 LNHDA, CDR2 SQIVND (reference sequence).

V usage is TRBV14 and J usage is TRBJ2-7; D gene ambiguous. The CDR3 has 14 amino acids. V dropped 3 bases and J dropped 6 bases, with 15 bases sitting between them. Germline lookup yields CDR1 SGHDN and CDR2 FVKESK. The DNA for the CDR3 is TGTGCCAGCAGCCAGGTAACCGCTATTGTCGAGCAGTACTTC. It translates to CASSQVTAIVEQYF.

The chain couples TRBV5-4 to TRBJ2-5, with 9 bases identical to TRBD1. Per the germline V gene, CDR1 is SGHNT and CDR2 is YYREEE (reference sequence). The CDR3 runs 19 residues. Losses at the gene ends were 0 bases for V and 5 bases for J; bases not matched to a gene: 17. CDR3 protein: CASSLDPPLPGTGIETQYF. CDR3 nucleotide sequence: TGTGCCAGCAGCTTGGACCCGCCCTTGCCCGGGACAGGGATTGAGACCCAGTACTTC.

The J gene is TRBJ2-5, the V gene TRBV5-1; 8 bases map to TRBD2. There are 14 residues in the CDR3. Germline loops: CDR1 SGHRS, CDR2 YFSETQ. V gave up 4 bases and J gave up 5 bases; unmatched junction bases: 7. The DNA for the CDR3 is TGCGCCAGCAGCCGCGCTGCGGGAGGTGAGACCCAGTACTTC. Its protein is CASSRAAGGETQYF.

The chain recombines TRBV11-3 with TRBJ2-4; D is unclear. CDR1 SGHNT and CDR2 YENEEA come from the germline V gene. The CDR3 runs to 15 residues. The V gene lost 1 base and the J gene lost 3 bases, with 10 bases spanning the gap. DNA of the CDR3: TGTGCCAGCAGCTTAGGGGTTGTGGGCAAAAACATTCAGTACTTC. Residues: CASSLGVVGKNIQYF.

The chain uses TRBV19 and TRBJ2-3, with 12 bases matching TRBD2. Per the germline V gene, CDR1 is LNHDA and CDR2 is SQIVND (reference sequence). The CDR3 covers 18 residues. The V and J ends lost 3 bases and 0 bases, in that order; junction bases with no gene match: 7. CDR3 sequence: CASSMRLAGGTSTDTQYF. CDR3 DNA: TGTGCCAGTAGTATGCGGCTAGCGGGAGGGACTAGCACAGATACGCAGTATTTT.

This chain connects TRBV7-9 to TRBJ1-1; 7 positions agree with TRBD1. From germline, CDR1 is SEHNR and CDR2 FQNEAQ (reference sequence). Trimming at V came to 5 bases and at J to 9 bases, leaving 18 bases not matched to a gene. The CDR3 has 16 residues. CDR3 sequence: CASSPEGSGQPYKAFF. CDR3 DNA: TGTGCCAGCAGCCCCGAGGGCTCGGGACAGCCCTATAAAGCTTTCTTT.

The rearrangement joins TRBV20-1 to TRBJ2-1, with TRBD1 as a possible D gene (6 bases). V gave up 1 base and J gave up 7 bases, with 17 bases separating them. The CDR3 spans 15 residues. The germline gives CDR1 DFQATT, CDR2 SNEGSKA (reference sequence). The CDR3 nucleotides are TGCAGTGCTAGAGTGGCTGCAGGGGCCTTGAATGAGCAGTTCTTC. Protein: CSARVAAGALNEQFF.

V is TRBV29-1 and J is TRBJ2-3, with TRBD1 matching over 12 bases. Germline loops: CDR1 SQVTM, CDR2 ANQGSEA. There are 15 residues in the CDR3. V lost 6 bases and J lost 7; bases outside the gene matches: 11. The CDR3 DNA follows: TGCAGCGTGGAACGTGGGACAGGGGGCGCCCATACGCAGTATTTT. The encoded protein is CSVERGTGGAHTQYF.

V and J are TRBV7-8 and TRBJ2-1; a possible D gene is TRBD1 (5 bases). Germline CDR1 reads SGHVS; CDR2 reads FQNEAQ. The V and J ends lost 5 bases and 8 bases respectively, with 16 bases between them. The CDR3 covers 14 residues. CDR3 bases: TGTGCCAGCAGCCTATCTCAGGGCCGGTATGAGCAGTTCTTC. This translates into CASSLSQGRYEQFF. Using reference TRBV7-8 and TRBJ2-1 for the parts outside the CDR3, the full variable domain is GAGVSQSPRYKVAKRGQDVALRCDPISGHVSLFWYQQALGQGPEFLTYFQNEAQLDKSGLPSDRFFAERPEGSVSTLKIQRTQQEDSAVYLCASSLSQGRYEQFFGPGTRLTVL.

This sequence joins TRBV12-3 or TRBV12-4 and TRBJ2-1, with D possibly TRBD1 on 6 matching bases. The V end lost 6 bases, the J end lost 2 bases, and 14 bases lay between the germline ends. CDR3 length: 15 amino acids. The CDR3: CASRPTTGPYNEQFF. As DNA, the CDR3 is TGTGCCAGCAGACCCACGACAGGACCCTACAATGAGCAGTTCTTC.

This chain connects TRBV5-1 to TRBJ1-2, with D possibly matching TRBD1 (5 bases). This CDR3 region has 14 residues. In germline, CDR1 is SGHRS, CDR2 YFSETQ. Trimming shortened V by 0 bases and J by 8 bases, and 14 bases separated the two germline ends. In DNA, the CDR3 is TGCGCCAGCAGCTTGGCTGGGGGAGTTGGCGGCTACACCTTC. Amino acid sequence: CASSLAGGVGGYTF.

V and J are TRBV4-1 and TRBJ2-5, with 12 bases that match TRBD2. After removal of 10 bases from V and 5 bases from J, the junction contained 11 bases not matched to a gene. Germline lookup yields CDR1 MGHRA and CDR2 YSYEKL. This CDR3 is built from 15 residues. DNA of the CDR3: TGCGCCACCCAACGGACTAGCGGGGTCGGGGAGACCCAGTACTTC. Translated, it gives CATQRTSGVGETQYF.